The 22 T cell receptor beta chains below all came from one sample that was sequenced in a study of neoadjuvant anti-PD-1 for oral cavity cancer. Some clones are missing from TCRdb's copy, which holds only in-frame ones; the method was immunoSEQ multiplex PCR. The repertoire holds over 80,000 clones, with about four fifths as singletons. The specimen was PBMCs, collected before nivolumab (anti-PD-1) treatment. The receptors originated from a person between 35 and 79 years old with oral cavity squamous cell carcinoma.

This sequence joins TRBV4-1 and TRBJ2-1; D possibly corresponds to TRBD1 (5 bases). This CDR3 region has 17 residues. V shed 0 bases and J shed 4 bases, with 16 bases lying between them. Germline CDR1 reads MGHRA; CDR2 reads YSYEKL. CDR3 DNA sequence: TGCGCCAGCAGCCAAGATGAGGCAGGGCCACTGTACAATGAGCAGTTCTTC. Its protein product is CASSQDEAGPLYNEQFF.

The V and J genes are TRBV14 and TRBJ2-7, with 11 bases identical to TRBD1. V trimming: 0 bases; J trimming: 6 bases; junction bases outside the gene matches: 1. Germline loops: CDR1 SGHDN, CDR2 FVKESK. The CDR3 has 14 residues. The CDR3 region is CASSQEDRGREQYF. The CDR3 DNA is TGTGCCAGCAGCCAAGAGGACAGGGGGCGCGAGCAGTACTTC. Looking up the rest from reference TRBV14 and TRBJ2-7 gives the full variable domain: EAGVTQFPSHSVIEKGQTVTLRCDPISGHDNLYWYRRVMGKEIKFLLHFVKESKQDESGMPNNRFLAERTGGTYSTLKVQPAELEDSGVYFCASSQEDRGREQYFGPGTRLTVT.

The chain recombines TRBV10-1 with TRBJ1-1; D is uncertain. Trimming cost V 4 bases and J 4 bases, with 16 bases left between them. From germline, CDR1 is WNHNN and CDR2 SYGVQD (reference sequence). This CDR3 is 15 amino acids long. The CDR3 coding sequence is TGCGCCAGCAGTGGGGTCGGGAAAACGGGCACTGAAGCTTTCTTT. Protein product: CASSGVGKTGTEAFF.

The chain uses TRBV9 and TRBJ2-5, with a weak D call TRBD1 (6 bases). V shed 4 bases and J shed 5 bases, with 15 bases lying between them. Germline CDR1 SGDLS, CDR2 YYNGEE. CDR3 size: 14 residues. The CDR3 loop reads CASSKRQDVETQYF. The CDR3, as DNA: TGTGCCAGCAGCAAGCGACAGGACGTGGAGACCCAGTACTTC.

This chain links TRBV7-2 with TRBJ1-2; possibly TRBD1 for D (5 bases). In germline, CDR1 is SGHTA, CDR2 FQGNSA. CDR3 size: 13 residues. V lost 1 base and J lost 7, with 10 bases in between. The CDR3 loop is CASSLGPGFGYTF. In nucleotides, the CDR3 is TGTGCCAGCAGCTTAGGTCCAGGGTTTGGCTACACCTTC. Full variable domain (rest looked up from reference TRBV7-2 and TRBJ1-2): GAGVSQSPSNKVTEKGKDVELRCDPISGHTALYWYRQSLGQGLEFLIYFQGNSAPDKSGLPSDRFSAERTGGSVSTLTIQRTQQEDSAVYLCASSLGPGFGYTFGSGTRLTVV.

V gene TRBV18 combines with J gene TRBJ2-3; a possible D gene is TRBD2 (6 bases). CDR1 KGHSH and CDR2 LQKENI come from the germline V gene. The length of the CDR3 is 14 residues. The germline V and J ends were trimmed by 6 bases and 2 bases, with 12 bases remaining between them. Here the CDR3 DNA reads TGTGCCAGCTCCCTGACGGGACTCACAGATACGCAGTATTTT. The encoded protein is CASSLTGLTDTQYF.

The V gene is TRBV6-6, the J gene TRBJ2-5, with a weak D call TRBD2 (6 bases). The V and J ends lost 7 bases and 2 bases respectively, with 11 bases between them. The CDR3 extends over 13 amino acids. The germline V gene encodes CDR1 MNHNY and CDR2 SVGAGI (reference sequence). For the CDR3, the DNA is TGTGCCAGCACCCCGGGAGCTCAAGAGACCCAGTACTTC. It codes for CASTPGAQETQYF.

This clone was counted between two and nine times. This sequence joins TRBV19 and TRBJ2-5, with D perhaps given as TRBD1 or TRBD2 (5 bases each). Germline CDR1 and CDR2: LNHDA and SQIVND (reference sequence). The CDR3 has 14 residues. V lost 3 bases and J 5 bases, leaving 13 bases between the germline ends. In DNA form, the CDR3 reads TGTGCCAGTAGTATGACGGGACCCACGGAGACCCAGTACTTC. Protein product: CASSMTGPTETQYF. The whole variable domain, filled in from reference TRBV19 and TRBJ2-5, reads DGGITQSPKYLFRKEGQNVTLSCEQNLNHDAMYWYRQDPGQGLRLIYYSQIVNDFQKGDIAEGYSVSREKKESFPLTVTSAQKNPTAFYLCASSMTGPTETQYFGPGTRLLVL.

The rearrangement links TRBV5-1 to TRBJ2-7, with 8 bases fitting TRBD1. The V segment lost 0 bases and the J segment 5 bases; nucleotides outside the gene matches: 7. This CDR3 is built from 15 residues. The germline gives CDR1 SGHRS, CDR2 YFSETQ. CDR3 DNA: TGCGCCAGCAGCTTGGGAAAAGGACAGGGCGACGAGCAGTACTTC. Translated, it gives CASSLGKGQGDEQYF.

V usage is TRBV2 and J usage is TRBJ2-4; TRBD2 is a possible D gene (7 bases). The CDR3 is made up of 13 amino acids. Trimming stripped 5 bases from V and 9 bases from J, with 14 bases between. Germline CDR1 SNHLY, CDR2 FYNNEI. CDR3 coding DNA: TGTGCCAGCAGTTCGAACAGGGAGGGCATTCAGTACTTC. The encoded protein is CASSSNREGIQYF. Drawing the rest from reference TRBV2 and TRBJ2-4, the complete variable domain is EPEVTQTPSHQVTQMGQEVILRCVPISNHLYFYWYRQILGQKVEFLVSFYNNEISEKSEIFDDQFSVERPDGSNFTLKIRSTKLEDSAMYFCASSSNREGIQYFGAGTRLSVL.

The chain recombines TRBV6-5 with TRBJ1-4; D remains unclear. The germline V gene has CDR1 MNHEY and CDR2 SVGAGI. CDR3 length: 15 residues. Trimming took 1 base from V and 8 from J, leaving 14 bases between them. DNA for the CDR3: TGTGCCAGCAGTTACTTCGAAGGGAGTAAGGAAAAACTGTTTTTT. The encoded protein is CASSYFEGSKEKLFF.

The chain combines TRBV10-3 with TRBJ2-7, with TRBD1 identical over 8 bases. The V gene's germline CDR1 is ENHRY and CDR2 SYGVKD. The CDR3 loop spans 12 amino acids. The V segment lost 6 bases and the J segment 4 bases; nucleotides outside the gene matches: 2. The CDR3 DNA follows: TGTGCCATCAGGGACAGGGTGTACGAGCAGTACTTC. It codes for CAIRDRVYEQYF.

The V gene is TRBV11-1, the J gene TRBJ2-7, with D unclear. Trimming shortened V by 5 bases and J by 7 bases, and 9 bases separated the two germline ends. The CDR3 contains 11 residues. Germline CDR1 reads SGHAT; CDR2 reads FQDESV (reference sequence). CDR3 bases: TGTGCCAGCAGCCTTGACGGGGAGCAGTACTTC. It encodes CASSLDGEQYF.

As for this clone: Other DNA sequences in the same sample also yield this CDR3. The V and J genes are TRBV6-1 and TRBJ1-5, with TRBD1 matching 7 bases. Germline trimming cut 4 bases from V and 2 bases from J; bases unmatched to any gene: 2. This CDR3 has 14 amino acids. Germline V CDR1 and CDR2: MNHNS, SASEGT. The CDR3 DNA follows: TGTGCCAGCAGTGGACAGGGAGGCAATCAGCCCCAGCATTTT. Its translation: CASSGQGGNQPQHF.

This chain joins TRBV14 and TRBJ1-1; D is ambiguous. The V end lost 1 base, the J end lost 4 bases, and 10 bases lay between the germline ends. Germline V gene lookup returns CDR1 SGHDN and CDR2 FVKESK. This CDR3 region has 14 residues. The CDR3 is CASSQGNIGTEAFF. The CDR3 DNA reads as TGTGCCAGCAGCCAAGGGAATATCGGCACTGAAGCTTTCTTT.

The V and J genes are TRBV5-6 and TRBJ2-3; tentative D call: TRBD1 (5 bases). The germline V gene encodes CDR1 SGHDT and CDR2 YYEEEE. The CDR3 loop spans 13 amino acids. Trimming took off 7 bases at V and 2 bases at J, with 11 bases between the two ends. Here the CDR3 reads CASGAIYTDTQYF. CDR3 DNA sequence: TGTGCCAGCGGGGCCATTTACACAGATACGCAGTATTTT. Full variable domain (remainder filled in from reference TRBV5-6 and TRBJ2-3): DAGVTQSPTHLIKTRGQQVTLRCSPKSGHDTVSWYQQALGQGPQFIFQYYEEEERQRGNFPDRFSGHQFPNYSSELNVNALLLGDSALYLCASGAIYTDTQYFGPGTRLTVL.

The chain combines TRBV19 with TRBJ2-1; D not resolved. V lost 2 bases to trimming and J lost 0 bases, with 8 bases between them. Per germline, CDR1 LNHDA and CDR2 SQIVND (reference sequence). The CDR3 is 15 residues long. The CDR3 region is CASSISSRSYNEQFF. The CDR3 DNA reads as TGTGCCAGTAGTATATCTTCCCGCTCCTACAATGAGCAGTTCTTC.

The chain has TRBV10-3 and TRBJ1-1; a weak D match, TRBD1 (5 bases). Looked up from germline, CDR1 is ENHRY and CDR2 is SYGVKD. This CDR3 has 14 amino acids. The ends were cut back, 2 bases at V and 7 bases at J, with 14 bases in the middle. The CDR3 protein is CAISEGGTSVEAFF. The CDR3 DNA reads as TGTGCCATCAGTGAGGGTGGGACCTCTGTTGAAGCTTTCTTT.

This chain links TRBV7-6 with TRBJ2-3; 8 bases fit TRBD2. The CDR3 is 14 amino acids. The V gene end was trimmed by 3 bases and the J gene end by 3 bases; junction bases not matched to a gene: 2. Germline CDR1 and CDR2: SGHVS and FNYEAQ. The CDR3 spells CASSLTSVTDTQYF. CDR3 nucleotide sequence: TGTGCCAGCAGCTTGACTAGCGTGACAGATACGCAGTATTTT.

The rearrangement links TRBV28 to TRBJ1-1, with TRBD1 matching 7 bases. From germline, CDR1 is MDHEN and CDR2 SYDVKM. The J segment lost 0 bases and the V segment lost 7 bases, leaving 14 bases of the junction unmatched. This CDR3 comprises 17 residues. CDR3 region: CASTTLSSGTVNTEAFF. The DNA of the CDR3 is TGTGCCAGCACCACCCTAAGTTCCGGGACAGTGAACACTGAAGCTTTCTTT.

The chain couples TRBV27 to TRBJ1-1; D gene ambiguous. The CDR3 runs to 14 residues. The V gene lost 4 bases and the J gene lost 4 bases, with 13 bases spanning the gap. Germline CDR1 MNHEY, CDR2 SMNVEV (reference sequence). Written as DNA, the CDR3 is TGTGCCAGCAGTTGGGGTGCAGGAAGCACTGAAGCTTTCTTT. Encoded protein: CASSWGAGSTEAFF.

This chain connects TRBV7-8 to TRBJ2-7; 15 bases map to TRBD2. The CDR3 totals 17 residues. Germline trimming cut 4 bases from V and 7 bases from J; bases unmatched to any gene: 11. CDR1 is SGHVS and CDR2 is FQNEAQ in the germline V gene. CDR3 bases: TGTGCCAGCAGCTCGGGACTAGCGGGAGGCCAGCGGGGGGAGCAGTACTTC. Translation gives CASSSGLAGGQRGEQYF.